The rows below give T cell receptor beta chains drawn from one sample of a study of blood T cells in healthy people across ages. TCRdb reanalysed the 5' RACE reads using MiXCR and keeps one entry per CDR3 protein. The repertoire holds 800,000 to 950,000 distinct CDR3 sequences, with 45% to 50% as singletons. Sequencing input: blood. The origin of the receptors is a man aged 25 to 40 in good health. CDR3s include the opening cysteine and the closing phenylalanine or tryptophan.

J | length | V | CDR3
TRBJ1-2 | 13 | TRBV6-1 | CASSEVGDSGYTF
TRBJ2-3 | 15 | TRBV20-1 | CSASGGGGRTDTQYF
TRBJ2-1 | 15 | TRBV7-9 | CASSRPGQGINEQFF
TRBJ1-1 | 14 | TRBV3-1 | CASRSQGLNTEAFF
TRBJ2-1 | 14 | TRBV6-2/TRBV6-3 | CASSSQGDYNEQFF
TRBJ2-7 | 14 | TRBV6-5 | CASSYSLDRNEQYF
TRBJ2-1 | 16 | TRBV11-3 | CASSLDGRGGLDEQFF
TRBJ2-1 | 12 | TRBV3-1 | CASSQVTRGQFF
TRBJ2-3 | 12 | TRBV2 | CASSETRYTQYF
TRBJ2-5 | 16 | TRBV5-1 | CASSLGDLGRQETQYF
TRBJ2-7 | 13 | TRBV3-1 | CASSQEIAGEQYF
TRBJ2-1 | 17 | TRBV11-3 | CASGKTGSMRFDNEQFF
TRBJ2-1 | 15 | TRBV20-1 | CSARATSGLYNEQFF
TRBJ2-3 | 21 | TRBV18 | CASSPPVGTSGQIQFGDTQYF
TRBJ2-1 | 18 | TRBV7-9 | CASSGWTSGGSSYNEQFF
TRBJ1-2 | 12 | TRBV29-1 | CSVGSERLGYTF
TRBJ1-2 | 17 | TRBV4-1 | CASSQGGTGAANYGYTF
TRBJ1-6 | 16 | TRBV4-2 | CASSRDWPDSNSPLHF
TRBJ2-1 | 17 | TRBV6-2/TRBV6-3 | CASSYSSSGGPNNEQFF
TRBJ1-4 | 20 | TRBV4-1 | CASSRTPGTGEIGGSEKLFF
TRBJ1-2 | 12 | TRBV6-5 | CASSLTGGGYTF
TRBJ2-1 | 18 | TRBV7-9 | CASSSRRAASGVYNEQFF
TRBJ1-6 | 15 | TRBV9 | CASSVGTGVHSPLHF
TRBJ2-5 | 16 | TRBV4-1 | CASSQGSGGFQETQYF
TRBJ2-5 | 15 | TRBV10-3 | CAITETSGGTETQYF
TRBJ2-3 | 14 | TRBV29-1 | CSVEGGQHTDTQYF
TRBJ2-7 | 15 | TRBV24-1 | CATSDSGTGVYEQYF
TRBJ2-1 | 12 | TRBV4-1 | CASSRVYNEQFF
TRBJ2-5 | 14 | TRBV6-5 | CASRHLTGKETQYF
TRBJ2-7 | 15 | TRBV20-1 | CSARDITSGVYEQYF
TRBJ2-5 | 14 | TRBV29-1 | CSVERTGSHETQYF
TRBJ2-7 | 14 | TRBV27 | CASGPDRAAYEQYF
TRBJ2-5 | 11 | TRBV28 | CASSLPGEQYF
TRBJ2-5 | 15 | TRBV7-8 | CAGSPGRTVKETQYF
TRBJ2-3 | 13 | TRBV10-3 | CAIRVDITDTQYF
TRBJ2-4 | 14 | TRBV25-1 | CASSESGAKNIQYF
TRBJ1-2 | 14 | TRBV27 | CASRPRQALYGYTF
TRBJ2-1 | 13 | TRBV5-1 | CASSLAPTLEQFF
TRBJ2-7 | 13 | TRBV3-1 | CASSQVQDYEQYF